This T cell receptor (beta chain) was sequenced for a study of cytomegalovirus exposure and HLA in healthy donors. The germline V gene encodes CDR1 SEHNR and CDR2 FQNEAQ (reference sequence). Trimming cost V 4 bases and J 4 bases; bases outside gene matches: 12. CDR3 length: 19 amino acids. Vbeta (60) and Jbeta (13) primers were used in the PCR. The method was immunoSEQ multiplex PCR; TCRdb's version includes in-frame clones alone and lacks a portion of them. Altogether roughly 180,000 clones are present, 65% to 85% being singletons, with the ten largest covering about 0.82%. The rearrangement links TRBV7-9 to TRBJ2-2, with 13 bases that match TRBD2. Sequenced input: PBMCs. This TCR came from a woman younger than 35 in good health and CMV-seronegative. CDR3 bases: TGTGCCAGCAGCTCTGCTGGACTAGCGGGGGTTTCGGCCACCGGGGAGCTGTTTTTT. It specifies CASSSAGLAGVSATGELFF.